What follows describes a single T cell receptor beta chain. The data stem from a study of CD8+ T cells in alopecia areata. cDNA prepared by RNA extraction and subsequent reverse transcription served as the template for sequencing. Here immunoSEQ multiplex PCR was the method, and the copy in TCRdb shows in-frame clones only, minus some. The data contain 75,000 to 100,000 clones, roughly 41% of them singletons. In alopecia areata patients, both lesional scalp punch biopsies and peripheral blood were collected. The CDR3 extends over 18 amino acids. The germline CDR1 and CDR2 sequences are MDHEN and SYDVKM. The ends were cut back, 2 bases at V and 1 base at J, with 20 bases in the middle.

Input material: CD4+ T cells sorted from blood. The rearrangement links TRBV28 to TRBJ2-5, with D perhaps TRBD1 (7 bases). This clonotype was obtained from a human donor with alopecia areata. This CDR3 reads CASSLLAGGRLGQETQYF. The DNA of the CDR3 is TGTGCCAGCAGTTTACTGGCAGGGGGGAGATTAGGCCAAGAGACCCAGTACTTC.